This T cell receptor (beta chain) was recovered during a study of T cell repertoires in cytomegalovirus infection. Overall study: CMV epitopes, recently identified HLA-C-restricted and well-studied HLA-B-restricted, were used. Public TCR beta signatures were indicative of both CMV infection and a matching HLA type. Study findings and constraints: Identification of carriers of CMV plus the relevant HLA was performed using cumulative public TCR beta family frequency. Ex vivo, HLA-C-restricted CMV-specific TCR beta clonotypes prevailed over the rest of the response.

A note on this clonotype: Its specificity is unknown.

From the reads, TCRdb called clonotypes with MiXCR, one entry per CDR3 protein. This table holds 830,000 or so distinct CDR3 sequences, around a third found once. The sequence came from a human donor in good health (CMV status not recorded). Some clones in this sample may be carry-over from other donors' samples. This material consisted of cultured CD8+ T cells from PBMCs, taken from culture after CMV antigen stimulation.

CDR3 DNA sequence: TGCAGTGCTAGAGATCCCCAGGAGTATTCACCCCTCCACTTT. It encodes CSARDPQEYSPLHF. The chain recombines TRBV20-1 with TRBJ1-6; D ambiguous. CDR1 is DFQATT and CDR2 is SNEGSKA in the germline V gene (reference sequence). This CDR3 comprises 14 residues. The germline V and J ends were trimmed by 0 bases and 8 bases, with 11 bases remaining between them.